This TCR beta chain emerged from a study of CD8 T cells in Susac syndrome. This CDR3 has 13 residues. The V end lost 2 bases, the J end lost 6 bases, and 9 bases lay between the germline ends. Germline assignment: CDR1 MNHEY and CDR2 SVGAGI. With random hexamers, roughly 0.45 to 1 ug RNA was reverse transcribed. TCRdb recomputed calls from the immunoSEQ multiplex PCR reads with MiXCR, one row per CDR3 protein. The table lists roughly 190,000 distinct CDR3 sequences, 91% of them singletons. The clonotype originates from a human donor with Susac syndrome. The sequencing sample was made of CD4+ T cells from PBMCs. The rearrangement uses TRBV6-5 and TRBJ2-3; D unresolved. The CDR3 sequence: CASSYVASDTQYF. The CDR3 region has the DNA TGTGCCAGCAGTTACGTGGCTTCCGATACGCAGTATTTT.